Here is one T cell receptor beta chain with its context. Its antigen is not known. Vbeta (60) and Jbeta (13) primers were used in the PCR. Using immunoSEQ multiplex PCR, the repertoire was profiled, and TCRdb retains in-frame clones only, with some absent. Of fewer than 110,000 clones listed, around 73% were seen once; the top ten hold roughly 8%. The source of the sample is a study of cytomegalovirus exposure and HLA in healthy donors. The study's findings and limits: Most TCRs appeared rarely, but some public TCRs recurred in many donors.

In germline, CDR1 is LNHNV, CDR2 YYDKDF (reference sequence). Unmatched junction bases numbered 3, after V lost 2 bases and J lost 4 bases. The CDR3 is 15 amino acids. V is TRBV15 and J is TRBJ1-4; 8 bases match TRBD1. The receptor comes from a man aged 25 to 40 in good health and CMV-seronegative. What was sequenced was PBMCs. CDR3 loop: CATSRLQGVNEKLFF. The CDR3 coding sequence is TGTGCCACCAGCAGATTACAGGGGGTTAATGAAAAACTGTTTTTT.